This section outlines one T cell receptor beta chain sequence together with its context. The antigen is undetermined. Sequencing used immunoSEQ multiplex PCR; TCRdb keeps in-frame clones, though not all of them. The sample has about 3,400 clones, more than 70% seen once. V was cut by 5 bases and J by 2 bases, with 25 bases left in between. The CDR3 loop spans 18 amino acids. Germline-derived CDR1 and CDR2 are SGHVS and FQNEAQ. This record belongs to a study of immune evolution from preneoplasia to lung adenocarcinoma. Study observations and caveats: Later-stage lesions seemingly showed higher T cell density and diversity than normal lung. KRAS-mutant nodules had the highest T cell clonality.

The source material was FFPE lung adenocarcinoma in situ tissue. This receptor was taken from a person aged 65-85 years with lung adenocarcinoma. The J gene is TRBJ2-7, the V gene TRBV7-8; D is possibly TRBD2 (6 bases). The DNA for the CDR3 is TGTGCCAGCAGCCCTCATAGGGCGGGACTTCAACCCACCTACGAGCAGTACTTC. Translating gives CASSPHRAGLQPTYEQYF.